The 5 T cell receptor beta chains in this list originate from one sample, sequenced in a study of monozygotic twins with inflammatory bowel disease (dated by TCRdb to about 2019). Receptor amplification or capture employed 5' RACE. This sample was sequenced with an Illumina HiSeq 2500. Through TCRdb reprocessing, the reads give one entry per CDR3 protein sequence; DNA is omitted. The sample table includes 400,000 to 500,000 distinct CDR3 sequences. Clones ranked in the top ten supply around 2.5% of the sample. Sequences were obtained from blood. The origin of the receptors is a human donor with ulcerative colitis or Crohn's disease, or a healthy co-twin of an affected twin (not recorded which).

The V and J genes are TRBV6-1 and TRBJ1-2; the TRBD1 assignment by TCRdb is unverifiable without DNA. The CDR3 runs 14 residues. CDR1 is MNHNS and CDR2 is SASEGT in the germline V gene. The CDR3 spells CASSETGRSNGYTF.

V usage is TRBV5-6 and J usage is TRBJ2-1; TCRdb picks TRBD1, but there is no DNA to check that call. This CDR3 spans 16 amino acids. Germline V gene sequence: CDR1 SGHDT, CDR2 YYEEEE. CDR3 residues: CASSPTGGGPTNEQFF.

The chain has TRBV11-1 and TRBJ1-5; the TCRdb D gene call, TRBD1, has no DNA to confirm it. CDR1 is SGHAT and CDR2 is FQDESV in the germline V gene (reference sequence). This CDR3 spans 18 amino acids. CDR3 residues: CASSLVLSGAGGNQPQHF.

The V gene is TRBV7-2, the J gene TRBJ1-3. The germline V gene has CDR1 SGHTA and CDR2 FQGNSA. This CDR3 contains 14 residues. This CDR3 reads CASSSGPSGNTIYF.

The chain employs TRBV5-1 and TRBJ1-1. Per the germline V gene, CDR1 is SGHRS and CDR2 is YFSETQ. This CDR3 spans 13 amino acids. The CDR3 loop reads CASSLGGNPEAFF. The variable domain in full, completed from reference TRBV5-1 and TRBJ1-1, reads KAGVTQTPRYLIKTRGQQVTLSCSPISGHRSVSWYQQTPGQGLQFLFEYFSETQRNKGNFPGRFSGRQFSNSRSEMNVSTLELGDSALYLCASSLGGNPEAFFGQGTRLTVV.